This T cell receptor (beta chain) was found in a study of T cells in Graves' hyperthyroidism and ophthalmopathy. Orbital computed tomography and thyroid ultrasound, together with serum TRAb and thyroxine and clinical symptoms, were used for diagnoses. The blood specimen was taken at initial hyperthyroidism diagnosis, before any ophthalmopathy symptoms. Amplification of TCR beta CDR3 regions used RNA as the template. TCR CDR3 regions were first amplified by RT-PCR with HTBI primers. TCRdb passed the multiplex PCR reads through MiXCR, listing each CDR3 protein once. Among about 250,000 distinct CDR3 sequences listed, about 15% were seen once. Germline values: CDR1 SGHAT, CDR2 FQNNGV. CDR3 length: 14 residues. V lost 3 bases and J lost 2, with 11 bases in between.

The clonotype was recovered from a woman aged 50 to 60 with Graves' hyperthyroidism that later progressed to Graves' ophthalmopathy. Sequenced sample: blood. The chain combines TRBV11-2 with TRBJ2-7, with unresolved D. The CDR3 DNA reads as TGTGCCAGCAGCTTCGAACCGACAACCTACGAGCAGTACTTC. It encodes CASSFEPTTYEQYF.